This TCR beta chain was sequenced for a study of cytomegalovirus exposure and HLA in healthy donors. The study ran its PCR with 60 Vbeta and 13 Jbeta primers. The method was immunoSEQ multiplex PCR; TCRdb's version includes in-frame clones alone and lacks a portion of them. The table shows about 100,000 clones, with 63% occurring only once. Material for sequencing was PBMCs. This clonotype originated in a human donor in good health.

As DNA, the CDR3 is TGCGCCAGCAGCCCCAAACTAGGAGGGGCCTACGAGCAGTACTTC. Amino acid sequence: CASSPKLGGAYEQYF. The chain couples TRBV4-1 to TRBJ2-5; D is possibly TRBD2 (6 bases). The J call may be in error: the DNA end matches TRBJ2-7 better. CDR1 is MGHRA and CDR2 is YSYEKL in the germline V gene. The length of the CDR3 is 15 residues.